These 27 T cell receptor beta chains originate from one sample sequenced in a study of T cells in Graves' hyperthyroidism and ophthalmopathy. Amplification of TCR beta CDR3 regions was performed using RNA transcripts as template. TCR CDR3 underwent first-round RT-PCR with the HTBI primer set. TCRdb re-called the multiplex PCR reads with MiXCR, one entry per CDR3 protein. The sample includes 550,000 to 850,000 distinct CDR3 sequences, roughly a sixth of them seen just once. Sequencing used blood. These receptor sequences come from a woman aged 50 to 60 with Graves' hyperthyroidism that later progressed to Graves' ophthalmopathy.

This rearrangement joins TRBV6-5 to TRBJ1-2; 9 bases map to TRBD1. The germline gives CDR1 MNHEY, CDR2 SVGAGI. The CDR3 covers 17 residues. The junction had 7 bases not matched to a gene; V was cut back by 2 bases and J by 0 bases. The CDR3 region is CASSYNRGLASNYGYTF. CDR3 DNA sequence: TGTGCCAGCAGTTACAACAGGGGGCTGGCTTCTAACTATGGCTACACCTTC.

This clonotype was seen ten or more times. This sequence joins TRBV20-1 and TRBJ1-2; the D gene is possibly TRBD1 (5 bases). Trimming pared 0 bases from V and 7 bases from J, leaving 15 bases between. This CDR3 is built from 14 residues. Germline V gene lookup returns CDR1 DFQATT and CDR2 SNEGSKA (reference sequence). The CDR3 region has the DNA TGCAGTGCTAGAGACCCGGTCTCGGGGGGTGGCTACACCTTC. This codes for CSARDPVSGGGYTF.

This clonotype was observed many times. This chain joins TRBV7-9 and TRBJ2-1; D is undetermined. Trimming took 3 bases from V and 0 from J, leaving 9 bases between them. This CDR3 comprises 15 residues. In germline, CDR1 is SEHNR, CDR2 FQNEAQ (reference sequence). The CDR3 DNA follows: TGTGCCAGCAGCTTTGCCGGTAGCTCCTACAATGAGCAGTTCTTC. It yields the protein CASSFAGSSYNEQFF.

This clonotype came up many times. V gene TRBV3-1 combines with J gene TRBJ1-1; D unclear. Germline CDR1 LGHDT, CDR2 YNNKEL (reference sequence). The CDR3 length is 15 residues. Trimming left V 1 base short and J 4 bases short, with 13 bases between. The CDR3 region has the DNA TGTGCCAGCAGCCAAGGCCCCTCTTTGGGCACTGAAGCTTTCTTT. This encodes CASSQGPSLGTEAFF.

The J gene is TRBJ1-1, the V gene TRBV9, with a possible D match to TRBD1 (5 bases). V gave up 2 bases and J gave up 0 bases, with 17 bases separating them. Germline V gives CDR1 SGDLS, CDR2 YYNGEE. This CDR3 comprises 17 residues. In DNA form, the CDR3 reads TGTGCCAGCAGCGTCGCGTCGCAGGGACGGGTGAACACTGAAGCTTTCTTT. It yields the protein CASSVASQGRVNTEAFF.

The rearrangement links TRBV11-3 to TRBJ1-4, with D unclear. The length of the CDR3 is 13 residues. The V end lost 3 bases, the J end lost 8 bases, and 10 bases lay between the germline ends. The germline V gene encodes CDR1 SGHNT and CDR2 YENEEA. This CDR3 is CASSFRVREKLFF. Written as DNA, the CDR3 is TGTGCCAGCAGCTTCCGGGTACGAGAAAAACTGTTTTTT.

A few counts support this clonotype. This chain joins TRBV9 and TRBJ2-1, with a tentative D call TRBD1 (7 bases). Trimming shortened V by 4 bases and J by 11 bases, and 16 bases separated the two germline ends. This CDR3 has 13 amino acids. Germline CDR1 SGDLS, CDR2 YYNGEE. The CDR3 nucleotides read TGTGCCAGCAGCACGGGGGACAGTACTAAGCAGTTCTTC. Residues: CASSTGDSTKQFF.

This clonotype was recorded at least ten times. The chain is built from TRBV9 and TRBJ1-1; D possibly corresponds to TRBD1 (6 bases). Trimming cost V 1 base and J 3 bases, with 10 bases left between them. The germline CDR1 and CDR2 sequences are SGDLS and YYNGEE. CDR3 length equals 14 residues. CDR3 in amino acids: CASSVSGEDTEAFF. The CDR3 nucleotides read TGTGCCAGCAGCGTATCAGGGGAAGACACTGAAGCTTTCTTT.

This clonotype was seen more than once but under ten times. A read error is possible here, since a much larger clone lies one base away. This sequence joins TRBV7-9 and TRBJ2-3; TRBD1 might be the D (6 bases). The CDR3 covers 15 residues. Germline-derived CDR1 and CDR2 are SEHNR and FQNEAQ (reference sequence). Here the CDR3 DNA reads TGTGCCAGCAGCTTAGCGGTAGGAAGGACAGAGACGCAGTATTTT. It translates to CASSLAVGRTETQYF.

The chain couples TRBV7-9 to TRBJ1-3, with 8 bases fitting TRBD1. CDR1 is SEHNR, CDR2 FQNEAQ, per germline (reference sequence). J was trimmed by 0 bases and V by 0 bases; bases with no gene match: 7. The CDR3 has 18 residues. Written as DNA, the CDR3 is TGTGCCAGCAGCTTAGCCGGGGACAGGACCTTCTCTGGAAACACCATATATTTT. Its translation is CASSLAGDRTFSGNTIYF.

This clonotype was seen at least ten times. CDR3 nucleotide sequence: TGTGCCAGCAGCCCGGACGGGGACTATGGCTACACCTTC. Translating it yields CASSPDGDYGYTF. The chain uses TRBV5-5 and TRBJ1-2; D unresolved. V lost 4 bases to trimming and J lost 3 bases, with 10 bases between them. Germline assignment: CDR1 SGHKS and CDR2 YYEKEE (reference sequence). The CDR3 is made up of 13 amino acids.

This clonotype appeared many times. The chain combines TRBV5-4 with TRBJ2-3, with unresolved D. The V end lost 4 bases, the J end lost 9 bases, and 12 bases lay between the germline ends. Looked up from germline, CDR1 is SGHNT and CDR2 is YYREEE (reference sequence). The CDR3 spans 12 residues. In DNA form, the CDR3 reads TGTGCCAGCAGCCTAGAGCCGGGCACGCAGTATTTT. Residues: CASSLEPGTQYF.

This sequence joins TRBV30 and TRBJ1-6; no reliable D call. Looked up from germline, CDR1 is GTSNPN and CDR2 is SVGIG (reference sequence). This CDR3 comprises 13 residues. Trimming took 0 bases from V and 18 from J, leaving 18 bases between them. In DNA, the CDR3 is TGTGCCTGGAGTGTCTCCCTAGAACATTCACCCCACTTT. Translation: CAWSVSLEHSPHF.

In this sample, this clonotype turned up a few times. This may arise from a read error, as a much more abundant clone is one base away. This chain uses TRBV12-3 or TRBV12-4 with TRBJ1-1; 7 nucleotides match TRBD1. The CDR3 has 16 amino acids. The J segment lost 9 bases and the V segment lost 6 bases, leaving 19 bases of the junction unmatched. CDR3 protein: CASRDSVQGPRGKAFF. DNA for the CDR3: TGTGCCAGCAGGGATTCCGTACAGGGGCCCCGGGGGAAAGCTTTCTTT.

The chain links TRBV7-2 to TRBJ2-3, with a weak D call TRBD2 (5 bases). The CDR3 loop spans 16 amino acids. Germline values: CDR1 SGHTA, CDR2 FQGNSA. V was cut by 0 bases and J by 0 bases, with 10 bases left in between. CDR3 protein: CASSLAGGQSTDTQYF. CDR3 nucleotides: TGTGCCAGCAGCTTAGCCGGCGGGCAGAGCACAGATACGCAGTATTTT.

The chain links TRBV4-1 to TRBJ1-1; D is uncertain. Germline lookup yields CDR1 MGHRA and CDR2 YSYEKL. This CDR3 is built from 15 residues. V lost 1 base, J lost 4 bases, and 13 bases lay in between. Here the CDR3 DNA reads TGCGCCAGCAGCCAAGTCAATTTACGCGGCACTGAAGCTTTCTTT. The encoded protein is CASSQVNLRGTEAFF.

The rearrangement joins TRBV15 to TRBJ1-1; D not certain. The CDR3 runs to 13 residues. CDR1 LNHNV and CDR2 YYDKDF come from the germline V gene (reference sequence). V lost 0 bases to trimming and J lost 0 bases, with 2 bases between them. In DNA form, the CDR3 reads TGTGCCACCAGCAGAGAATTGAACACTGAAGCTTTCTTT. Encoded protein: CATSRELNTEAFF. The complete variable domain, with remaining parts taken from reference TRBV15 and TRBJ1-1, reads DAMVIQNPRYQVTQFGKPVTLSCSQTLNHNVMYWYQQKSSQAPKLLFHYYDKDFNNEADTPDNFQSRRPNTSFCFLDIRSPGLGDTAMYLCATSRELNTEAFFGQGTRLTVV.

This clonotype was counted a few times. The chain has TRBV12-3 or TRBV12-4 and TRBJ1-2; D is unresolved. Between the trimmed V and J ends, which lost 3 bases and 3 bases, there was a span of 8 bases. The CDR3 consists of 13 residues. The CDR3 DNA sequence: TGTGCCAGCAGTTTTAGGGCCGACTATGGCTACACCTTC. Residues: CASSFRADYGYTF.

Ten or more counts support this clonotype. This sequence joins TRBV5-1 and TRBJ2-7; D gene uncertain. The CDR3 runs to 13 residues. Germline V gene data show CDR1 as SGHRS and CDR2 as YFSETQ. V shed 5 bases and J shed 3 bases, with 12 bases lying between them. This chain's CDR3 is CASRFGEDYEQYF. The CDR3 DNA sequence: TGCGCCAGCAGATTTGGGGAAGACTACGAGCAGTACTTC.

The genes are TRBV20-1 and TRBJ2-3, with D unresolved. The V end lost 7 bases, the J end lost 0 bases, and 11 bases lay between the germline ends. Germline-derived CDR1 and CDR2 are DFQATT and SNEGSKA (reference sequence). This CDR3 comprises 13 residues. The CDR3 is CSGNWRSTDTQYF. In DNA form, the CDR3 reads TGCAGTGGCAACTGGCGGAGCACAGATACGCAGTATTTT.

This clonotype was detected many times. V and J are TRBV13 and TRBJ2-1, with D perhaps TRBD1 (6 bases). With 8 bases removed from V and 8 bases from J, the gap between germline ends came to 16 bases. Germline-derived CDR1 and CDR2 are PRHDT and FYEKMQ (reference sequence). The CDR3 loop spans 13 amino acids. The CDR3 coding sequence is TGTGCCAGCGGGGACAACCCGGGCGATGAGCAGTTCTTC. Amino acids: CASGDNPGDEQFF. Full variable domain (remainder filled in from reference TRBV13 and TRBJ2-1): AAGVIQSPRHLIKEKRETATLKCYPIPRHDTVYWYQQGPGQDPQFLISFYEKMQSDKGSIPDRFSAQQFSDYHSELNMSSLELGDSALYFCASGDNPGDEQFFGPGTRLTVL.

With respect to this clonotype: It may be a read error: a sequence one base away is much more abundant. The rearrangement joins TRBV12-3 or TRBV12-4 to TRBJ1-2; D call uncertain. This CDR3 has 13 residues. Between the trimmed V and J ends, which lost 5 bases and 5 bases, there was a span of 12 bases. Here the CDR3 DNA reads TGTGCCAGCAGTCCCCCCGCCCGATATGGCTACACCTTC. It specifies CASSPPARYGYTF.

This chain joins TRBV11-2 and TRBJ2-1; 11 bases map to TRBD2. V lost 4 bases to trimming and J lost 7 bases; unmatched junction nucleotides: 6. This CDR3 region has 15 residues. The germline V gene encodes CDR1 SGHAT and CDR2 FQNNGV. Written as DNA, the CDR3 is TGTGCCAGCAGCTGGGGGCTAGCGGGGGGTAATGAGCAGTTCTTC. Translation gives CASSWGLAGGNEQFF.

This clonotype was seen only a few times. The CDR3 bases are TGTGCCAGCAGCTTTGTGGGGACCCAGTACTTC. Protein product: CASSFVGTQYF. V usage is TRBV5-8 and J usage is TRBJ2-5; D uncertain. Germline V lookup: CDR1 SGHTS, CDR2 YDEGEE. V lost 2 bases, J lost 7 bases, and 6 bases lay in between. The CDR3 totals 11 residues.

The V call is TRBV20-1, the J call TRBJ2-7, with 8 bases lining up with TRBD2. The germline V gene encodes CDR1 DFQATT and CDR2 SNEGSKA (reference sequence). The CDR3 contains 15 residues. Trimming cost V 3 bases and J 0 bases; bases outside gene matches: 7. CDR3 DNA sequence: TGCAGTGCTAGTAACGGGGGGGTAATCTCCTACGAGCAGTACTTC. Residues: CSASNGGVISYEQYF.

The chain joins TRBV15 to TRBJ1-1; 7 bases map to TRBD1. J gave up 1 base and V 5 bases, and 7 bases lay outside the gene matches. Germline V CDR1 and CDR2: LNHNV, YYDKDF (reference sequence). The CDR3 runs 15 residues. The CDR3 DNA sequence: TGTGCCACCAGCTATTCGACAGGGAGGAACACTGAAGCTTTCTTT. Residues: CATSYSTGRNTEAFF. Filled out from reference TRBV15 and TRBJ1-1, the complete variable domain reads DAMVIQNPRYQVTQFGKPVTLSCSQTLNHNVMYWYQQKSSQAPKLLFHYYDKDFNNEADTPDNFQSRRPNTSFCFLDIRSPGLGDTAMYLCATSYSTGRNTEAFFGQGTRLTVV.

This clonotype was seen ten or more times. The chain links TRBV12-3 or TRBV12-4 to TRBJ1-1, with TRBD1 as a possible D gene (6 bases). The CDR3 sequence is 13 residues long. V lost 6 bases, J lost 4 bases, and 12 bases lay in between. CDR3: CASSRGGGTEAFF. Here the CDR3 DNA reads TGTGCCAGCAGCCGTGGAGGGGGCACTGAAGCTTTCTTT.